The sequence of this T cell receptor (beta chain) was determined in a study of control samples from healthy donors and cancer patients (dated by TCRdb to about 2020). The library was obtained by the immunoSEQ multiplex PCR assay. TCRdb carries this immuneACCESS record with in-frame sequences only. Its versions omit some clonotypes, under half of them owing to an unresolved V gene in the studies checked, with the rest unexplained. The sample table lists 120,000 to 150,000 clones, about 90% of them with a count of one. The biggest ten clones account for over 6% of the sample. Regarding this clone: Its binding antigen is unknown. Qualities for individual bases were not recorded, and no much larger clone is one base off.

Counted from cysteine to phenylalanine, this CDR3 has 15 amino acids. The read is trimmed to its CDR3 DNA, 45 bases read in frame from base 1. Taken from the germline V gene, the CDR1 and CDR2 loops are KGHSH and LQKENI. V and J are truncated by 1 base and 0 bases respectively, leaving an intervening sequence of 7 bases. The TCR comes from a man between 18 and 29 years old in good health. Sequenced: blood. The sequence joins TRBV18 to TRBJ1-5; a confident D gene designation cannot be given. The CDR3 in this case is CASSPQVNSNQPQHF. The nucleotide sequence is TGTGCCAGCTCACCACAGGTTAATAGCAATCAGCCCCAGCATTTT.